The 19 T cell receptor beta chains below come from one sample, sequenced in a study of T-cell reconstitution after alpha-beta-depleted transplantation in children. Unique molecular identifiers were used to barcode this TCRbeta library. TCRdb processed the PCR reads anew with MiXCR; each CDR3 protein has one entry. The table has 750,000 to 950,000 distinct CDR3 sequences, around 15% seen once. The material was PBMCs, mostly from graft donor cells, obtained 360 days after TCRalphabeta/CD19-depleted stem cell transplant. The receptors here all came from a male patient younger than 18 who had a stem cell transplant for acute lymphoblastic leukemia, so the T cells may come from the graft donor.

This chain connects TRBV27 to TRBJ1-5; tentative D call: TRBD1 (5 bases). Germline V lookup: CDR1 MNHEY, CDR2 SMNVEV (reference sequence). V lost 6 bases, J lost 7 bases, and 13 bases lay in between. CDR3 length equals 13 residues. The CDR3 spells CASRPGIGQPQHF. CDR3 coding DNA: TGTGCCAGCAGGCCAGGGATCGGGCAGCCCCAGCATTTT.

The J gene is TRBJ1-1, the V gene TRBV19; the D is unclear. Germline V lookup: CDR1 LNHDA, CDR2 SQIVND (reference sequence). V shed 11 bases and J shed 6 bases, with 19 bases lying between them. The CDR3 totals 13 residues. CDR3 protein: CAVSGGPTAEAFF. CDR3 nucleotides: TGTGCCGTCTCCGGAGGCCCCACCGCTGAAGCTTTCTTT.

There are a few counts of this clonotype. The genes are TRBV18 and TRBJ2-4, with D possibly being TRBD2 (6 bases). Germline loops: CDR1 KGHSH, CDR2 LQKENI. V was cut by 3 bases and J by 7 bases, with 13 bases left in between. The CDR3 covers 14 residues. CDR3 in amino acids: CASSPSAGFNIQYF. CDR3 bases: TGTGCCAGCTCACCCTCGGCGGGGTTTAACATTCAGTACTTC. Full variable domain (remainder filled in from reference TRBV18 and TRBJ2-4): NAGVMQNPRHLVRRRGQEARLRCSPMKGHSHVYWYRQLPEEGLKFMVYLQKENIIDESGMPKERFSAEFPKEGPSILRIQQVVRGDSAAYFCASSPSAGFNIQYFGAGTRLSVL.

This clonotype was recorded a few times. V gene TRBV5-1 combines with J gene TRBJ2-3, with a possible D match to TRBD2 (5 bases). V was pared by 4 bases and J by 2 bases, with 14 bases between. The CDR3 spans 15 residues. Germline V gene sequence: CDR1 SGHRS, CDR2 YFSETQ. The CDR3 loop is CASSVGSEITDTQYF. DNA for the CDR3: TGCGCCAGCAGCGTGGGTAGCGAGATCACAGATACGCAGTATTTT.

This clonotype was counted a few times. V and J are TRBV5-1 and TRBJ2-1; D is unclear. V lost 0 bases to trimming and J lost 3 bases, with 10 bases between them. This CDR3 is 15 amino acids long. Germline loops: CDR1 SGHRS, CDR2 YFSETQ. The CDR3 region has the DNA TGCGCCAGCAGCTTGGTCGGAGCCTTCTACAATGAGCAGTTCTTC. The encoded protein is CASSLVGAFYNEQFF.

This clonotype was seen once. The V gene is TRBV4-2, the J gene TRBJ2-1; 7 bases are a match to TRBD2. CDR3 length equals 17 residues. Trimming cost V 1 base and J 6 bases; bases outside gene matches: 12. CDR1 is LGHNA and CDR2 is YNFKEQ in the germline V gene. This CDR3 is CASSQVGGSSMVNEQFF. CDR3 DNA: TGTGCCAGCAGCCAAGTGGGGGGGAGCTCGATGGTCAATGAGCAGTTCTTC.

The chain has TRBV4-1 and TRBJ1-1; D uncertain. The CDR3 spans 15 residues. The V end was cut by 2 bases, the J end by 3 bases, with 13 bases between. Germline CDR1 reads MGHRA; CDR2 reads YSYEKL. The CDR3 is CASSQPEGIYTEAFF. The CDR3 bases are TGCGCCAGCAGCCAACCTGAAGGAATTTACACTGAAGCTTTCTTT.

This clonotype was counted many times. The chain joins TRBV3-1 to TRBJ2-7; 11 bases agree with TRBD2. Germline values: CDR1 LGHDT, CDR2 YNNKEL (reference sequence). Trimming at V came to 0 bases and at J to 1 base, leaving 14 bases not matched to a gene. CDR3 length: 20 amino acids. CDR3 residues: CASSQENKTSGRVRSYEQYF. CDR3 nucleotide sequence: TGTGCCAGCAGCCAAGAGAATAAAACTAGCGGGAGAGTTCGGTCCTACGAGCAGTACTTC.

The gene calls are TRBV2 and TRBJ2-5, with D unresolved. Germline CDR1 SNHLY, CDR2 FYNNEI. The V end lost 6 bases, the J end lost 5 bases, and 13 bases lay between the germline ends. This CDR3 is 13 amino acids long. CDR3 DNA sequence: TGTGCCAGCAGGGACCTCGGCTGGGAGACCCAGTACTTC. Amino acids: CASRDLGWETQYF.

This clonotype came up once. The rearrangement uses TRBV10-2 and TRBJ2-7, with D possibly matching TRBD2 (6 bases). Germline CDR1 and CDR2: WSHSY and SAAADI. V gave up 8 bases and J gave up 2 bases, with 16 bases separating them. The CDR3 covers 14 residues. The CDR3 nucleotides read TGCGCCAGCCGTCCGGGACTGGGTACCTACGAGCAGTACTTC. Protein product: CASRPGLGTYEQYF.

The rearrangement joins TRBV27 to TRBJ1-4; 8 bases are shared with TRBD1. The CDR3 runs to 17 residues. V was pared by 6 bases and J by 4 bases, with 13 bases of the junction left unmatched. Germline V gene sequence: CDR1 MNHEY, CDR2 SMNVEV (reference sequence). CDR3 nucleotides: TGTGCCAGCAGACGCCACCTATCGGACAGGGATAATGAAAAACTGTTTTTT. The encoded protein is CASRRHLSDRDNEKLFF.

This chain uses TRBV18 with TRBJ2-1, with TRBD2 matching 9 bases. CDR3 length equals 15 residues. V trimming: 3 bases; J trimming: 4 bases; junction bases outside the gene matches: 4. CDR1 KGHSH and CDR2 LQKENI come from the germline V gene. The CDR3 DNA follows: TGTGCCAGCTCACCCCTAGCGGGGTTTTACAATGAGCAGTTCTTC. Amino acid sequence: CASSPLAGFYNEQFF. Full variable domain (outside the CDR3, taken from reference TRBV18 and TRBJ2-1): NAGVMQNPRHLVRRRGQEARLRCSPMKGHSHVYWYRQLPEEGLKFMVYLQKENIIDESGMPKERFSAEFPKEGPSILRIQQVVRGDSAAYFCASSPLAGFYNEQFFGPGTRLTVL.

This clonotype was seen ten or more times. The chain joins TRBV5-1 to TRBJ2-7; 9 nucleotides agree with TRBD2. The CDR3 loop spans 12 amino acids. CDR1 SGHRS and CDR2 YFSETQ come from the germline V gene. Unmatched junction bases numbered 1, after V lost 4 bases and J lost 5 bases. CDR3 sequence reads: CASSPSGNEQYF. DNA for the CDR3: TGCGCCAGCAGCCCTAGCGGGAACGAGCAGTACTTC.

For this clonotype: A much larger clone sits a single nucleotide away, making a read error possible. V gene TRBV12-3 or TRBV12-4 combines with J gene TRBJ2-2; tentatively, D is TRBD2 (5 bases). The V end lost 5 bases, the J end lost 7 bases, and 5 bases lay between the germline ends. The CDR3 has 11 amino acids. The CDR3 DNA is TGTGCCAGCAGTGAGGGCGGGGAGCTGTTTTTT. Translation: CASSEGGELFF.

This clonotype was detected a few times. The chain has TRBV20-1 and TRBJ2-3; 10 bases are a match to TRBD2. Looked up from germline, CDR1 is DFQATT and CDR2 is SNEGSKA (reference sequence). J was trimmed by 5 bases and V by 3 bases; bases with no gene match: 5. This CDR3 comprises 14 residues. CDR3 nucleotide sequence: TGCAGTGCTAGCCGGCTAGCGGGAGTAGATACGCAGTATTTT. Protein sequence: CSASRLAGVDTQYF.

Only a few counts were recorded for this clonotype. V gene TRBV20-1 combines with J gene TRBJ2-2, with 12 bases identical to TRBD2. V dropped 1 base and J dropped 4; count of bases not matched to a gene: 4. Germline CDR1 DFQATT, CDR2 SNEGSKA (reference sequence). The CDR3 extends over 16 amino acids. CDR3 region: CSARGLTSGSTGELFF. In DNA form, the CDR3 reads TGCAGTGCTAGAGGGTTGACTAGCGGGAGCACCGGGGAGCTGTTTTTT.

CDR3 residues: CASSLVGKRGEYNEQFF. The CDR3 nucleotides read TGTGCCAGCAGCTTGGTGGGTAAGCGGGGGGAATACAATGAGCAGTTCTTC. J is TRBJ2-1 and V is TRBV5-4; the match to TRBD2 covers 9 bases. The length of the CDR3 is 17 residues. Germline trimming cut 0 bases from V and 4 bases from J; bases unmatched to any gene: 8. From germline, CDR1 is SGHNT and CDR2 YYREEE (reference sequence).

The genes are TRBV3-1 and TRBJ1-6; TRBD1 might be the D (6 bases). The CDR3 totals 17 residues. The germline CDR1 and CDR2 sequences are LGHDT and YNNKEL (reference sequence). Trimming took off 6 bases at V and 8 bases at J, with 23 bases between the two ends. The DNA of the CDR3 is TGTGCCAGCAGACAGCTCGGAGGGGGGATTCGAGATTCACCCCTCCACTTT. It yields the protein CASRQLGGGIRDSPLHF.

This clonotype was seen a few times. The junction departs from the called germline gene at one end, perhaps through a read error. This chain joins TRBV20-1 and TRBJ2-1; D gene uncertain. The CDR3 has 15 residues. Looked up from germline, CDR1 is DFQATT and CDR2 is SNEGSKA (reference sequence). CDR3 protein: CSARGVRAPGNEQFF. In DNA form, the CDR3 reads TGCAGTGCAAGAGGCGTTAGAGCCCCGGGCAATGAGCAGTTCTTC.